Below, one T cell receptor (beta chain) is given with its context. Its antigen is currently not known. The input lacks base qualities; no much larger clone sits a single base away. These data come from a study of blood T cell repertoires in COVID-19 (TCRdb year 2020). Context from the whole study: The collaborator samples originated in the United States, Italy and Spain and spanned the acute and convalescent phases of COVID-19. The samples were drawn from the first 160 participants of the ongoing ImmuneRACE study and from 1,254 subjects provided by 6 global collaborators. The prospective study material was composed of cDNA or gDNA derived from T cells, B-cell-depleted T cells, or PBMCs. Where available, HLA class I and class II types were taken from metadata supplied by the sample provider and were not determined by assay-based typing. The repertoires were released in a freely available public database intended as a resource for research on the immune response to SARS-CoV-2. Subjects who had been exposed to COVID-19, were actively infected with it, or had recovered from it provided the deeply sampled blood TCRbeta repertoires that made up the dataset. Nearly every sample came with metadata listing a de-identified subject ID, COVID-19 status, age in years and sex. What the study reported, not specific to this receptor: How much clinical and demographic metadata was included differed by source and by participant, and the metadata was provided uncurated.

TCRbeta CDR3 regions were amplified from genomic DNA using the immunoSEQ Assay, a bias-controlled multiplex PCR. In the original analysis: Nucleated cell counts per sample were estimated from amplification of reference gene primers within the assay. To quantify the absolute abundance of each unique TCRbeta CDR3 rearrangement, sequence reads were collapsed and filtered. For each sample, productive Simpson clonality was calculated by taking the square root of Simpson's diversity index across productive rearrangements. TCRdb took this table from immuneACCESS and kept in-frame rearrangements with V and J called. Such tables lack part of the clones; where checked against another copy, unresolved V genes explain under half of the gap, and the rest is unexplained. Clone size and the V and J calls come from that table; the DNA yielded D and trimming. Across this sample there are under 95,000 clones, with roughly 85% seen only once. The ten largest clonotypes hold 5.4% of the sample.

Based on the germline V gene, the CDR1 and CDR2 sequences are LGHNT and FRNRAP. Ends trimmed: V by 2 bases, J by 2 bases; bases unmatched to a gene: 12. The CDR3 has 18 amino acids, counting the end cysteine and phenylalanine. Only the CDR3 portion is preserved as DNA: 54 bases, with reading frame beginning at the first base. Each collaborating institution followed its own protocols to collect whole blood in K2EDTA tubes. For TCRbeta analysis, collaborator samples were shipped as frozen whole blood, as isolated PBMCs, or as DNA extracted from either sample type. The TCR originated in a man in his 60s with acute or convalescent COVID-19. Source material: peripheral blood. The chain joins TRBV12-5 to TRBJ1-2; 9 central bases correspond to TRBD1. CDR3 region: CASGLLERRTGVNYGYTF. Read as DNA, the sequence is TGTGCTAGTGGTTTGTTGGAGCGGCGGACAGGGGTCAACTATGGCTACACCTTC. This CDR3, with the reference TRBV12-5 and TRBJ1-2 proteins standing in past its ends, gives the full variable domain DARVTQTPRHKVTEMGQEVTMRCQPILGHNTVFWYRQTMMQGLELLAYFRNRAPLDDSGMPKDRFSAEMPDATLATLKIQPSEPRDSAVYFCASGLLERRTGVNYGYTFGSGTRLTVV.